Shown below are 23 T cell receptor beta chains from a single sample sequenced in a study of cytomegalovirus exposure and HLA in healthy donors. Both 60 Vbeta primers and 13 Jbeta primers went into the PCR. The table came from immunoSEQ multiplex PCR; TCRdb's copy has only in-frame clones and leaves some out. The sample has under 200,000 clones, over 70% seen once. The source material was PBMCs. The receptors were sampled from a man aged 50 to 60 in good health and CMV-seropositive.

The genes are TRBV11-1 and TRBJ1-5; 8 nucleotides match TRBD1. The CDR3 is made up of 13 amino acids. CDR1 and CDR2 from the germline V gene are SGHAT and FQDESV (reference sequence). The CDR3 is CGNSGTGRQPQHF. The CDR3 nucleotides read TGTGGCAACAGCGGGACAGGACGTCAGCCCCAGCATTTT.

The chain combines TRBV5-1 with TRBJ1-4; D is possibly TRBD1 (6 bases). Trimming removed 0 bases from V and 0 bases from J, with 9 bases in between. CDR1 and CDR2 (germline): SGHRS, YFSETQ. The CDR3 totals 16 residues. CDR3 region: CASSLEAGATNEKLFF. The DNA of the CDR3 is TGCGCCAGCAGCTTGGAGGCAGGGGCAACTAATGAAAAACTGTTTTTT.

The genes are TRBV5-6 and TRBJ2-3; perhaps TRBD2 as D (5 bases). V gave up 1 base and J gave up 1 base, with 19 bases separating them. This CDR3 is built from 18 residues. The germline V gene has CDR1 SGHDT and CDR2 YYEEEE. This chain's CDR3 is CASSLPPGDWRGTDTQYF. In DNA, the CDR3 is TGTGCCAGCAGCTTGCCTCCTGGGGATTGGCGGGGCACAGATACGCAGTATTTT.

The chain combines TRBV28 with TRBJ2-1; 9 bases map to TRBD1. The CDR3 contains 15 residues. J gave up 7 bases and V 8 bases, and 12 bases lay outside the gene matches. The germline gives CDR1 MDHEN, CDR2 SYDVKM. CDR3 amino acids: CASHSGGQGRNEQFF. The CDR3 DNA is TGTGCCAGCCACTCGGGGGGACAGGGCCGTAATGAGCAGTTCTTC.

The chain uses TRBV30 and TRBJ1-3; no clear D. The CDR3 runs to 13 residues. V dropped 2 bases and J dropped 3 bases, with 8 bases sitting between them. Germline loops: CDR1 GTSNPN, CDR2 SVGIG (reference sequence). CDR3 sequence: CAWSISGGNTIYF. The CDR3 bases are TGTGCCTGGAGTATATCAGGTGGAAACACCATATATTTT.

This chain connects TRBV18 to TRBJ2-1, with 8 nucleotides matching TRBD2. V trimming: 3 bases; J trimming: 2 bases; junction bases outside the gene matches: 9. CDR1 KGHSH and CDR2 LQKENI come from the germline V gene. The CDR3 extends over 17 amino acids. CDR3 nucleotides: TGTGCCAGCTCACCTGCCTTAGGCGGGGGGACCTACAATGAGCAGTTCTTC. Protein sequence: CASSPALGGGTYNEQFF.

DNA of the CDR3: TGTGCCAGCCTAGGGACTAAGGGGGATACGCAGTATTTT. Amino acid sequence: CASLGTKGDTQYF. The chain has TRBV2 and TRBJ2-3, with TRBD2 matching over 7 bases. V was pared by 8 bases and J by 6 bases, with 8 bases of the junction left unmatched. The CDR3 is 13 residues long. Per the germline V gene, CDR1 is SNHLY and CDR2 is FYNNEI.

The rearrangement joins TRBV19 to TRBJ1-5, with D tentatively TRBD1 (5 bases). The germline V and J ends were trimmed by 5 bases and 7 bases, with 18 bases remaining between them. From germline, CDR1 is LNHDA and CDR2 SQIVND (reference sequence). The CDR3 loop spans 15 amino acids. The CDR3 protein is CASSGGLRLGQPQHF. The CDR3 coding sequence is TGTGCCAGTAGTGGGGGACTTCGGCTTGGGCAGCCCCAGCATTTT.

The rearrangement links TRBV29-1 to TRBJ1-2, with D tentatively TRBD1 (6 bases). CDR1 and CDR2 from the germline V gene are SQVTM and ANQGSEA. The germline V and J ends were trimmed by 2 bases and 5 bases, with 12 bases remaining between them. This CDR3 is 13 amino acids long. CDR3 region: CSVEMGTQYGYTF. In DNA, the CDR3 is TGCAGCGTTGAAATGGGGACACAGTATGGCTACACCTTC.

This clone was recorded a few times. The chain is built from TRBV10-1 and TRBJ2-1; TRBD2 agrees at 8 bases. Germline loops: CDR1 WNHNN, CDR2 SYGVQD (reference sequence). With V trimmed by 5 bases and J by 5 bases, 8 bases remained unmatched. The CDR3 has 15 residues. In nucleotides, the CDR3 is TGCGCCAGCAGTTCTAAGCGGGGGACCCACAATGAGCAGTTCTTC. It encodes CASSSKRGTHNEQFF.

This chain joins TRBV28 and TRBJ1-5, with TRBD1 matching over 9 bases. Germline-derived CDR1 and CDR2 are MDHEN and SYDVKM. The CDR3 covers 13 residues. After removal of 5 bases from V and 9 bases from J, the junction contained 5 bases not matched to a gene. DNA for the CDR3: TGTGCCAGCAGTCGGGACAGGGAGAGGCCCCAGCATTTT. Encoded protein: CASSRDRERPQHF.

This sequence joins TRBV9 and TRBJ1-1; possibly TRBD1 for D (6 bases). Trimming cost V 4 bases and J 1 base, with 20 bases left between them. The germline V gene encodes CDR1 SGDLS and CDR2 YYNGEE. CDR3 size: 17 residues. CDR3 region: CASSSSGGGAGNTEAFF. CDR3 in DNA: TGTGCCAGCAGCTCCTCTGGGGGGGGCGCGGGGAACACTGAAGCTTTCTTT.

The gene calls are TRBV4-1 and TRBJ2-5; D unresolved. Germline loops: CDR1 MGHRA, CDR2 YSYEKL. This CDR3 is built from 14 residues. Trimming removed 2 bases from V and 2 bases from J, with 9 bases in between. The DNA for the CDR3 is TGCGCCAGCAGCCAATACACCTTACAAGAGACCCAGTACTTC. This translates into CASSQYTLQETQYF.

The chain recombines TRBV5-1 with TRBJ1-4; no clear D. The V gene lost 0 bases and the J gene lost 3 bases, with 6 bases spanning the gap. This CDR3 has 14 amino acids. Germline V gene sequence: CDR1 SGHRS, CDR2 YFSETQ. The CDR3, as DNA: TGCGCCAGCAGCTTGGGCGGTCCTAATGAAAAACTGTTTTTT. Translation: CASSLGGPNEKLFF.

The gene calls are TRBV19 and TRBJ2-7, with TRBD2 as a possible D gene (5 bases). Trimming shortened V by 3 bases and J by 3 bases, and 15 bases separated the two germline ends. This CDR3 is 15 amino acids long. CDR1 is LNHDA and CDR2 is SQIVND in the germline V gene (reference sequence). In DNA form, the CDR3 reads TGTGCCAGTAGTATTACAGCGGTCGGTAGCTACGAGCAGTACTTC. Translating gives CASSITAVGSYEQYF.

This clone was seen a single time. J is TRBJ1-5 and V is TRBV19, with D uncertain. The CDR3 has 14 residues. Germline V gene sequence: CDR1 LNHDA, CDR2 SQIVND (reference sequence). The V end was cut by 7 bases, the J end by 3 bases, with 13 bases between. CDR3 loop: CASKGGPPNQPQHF. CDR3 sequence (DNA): TGTGCCAGTAAAGGAGGGCCCCCCAATCAGCCCCAGCATTTT.

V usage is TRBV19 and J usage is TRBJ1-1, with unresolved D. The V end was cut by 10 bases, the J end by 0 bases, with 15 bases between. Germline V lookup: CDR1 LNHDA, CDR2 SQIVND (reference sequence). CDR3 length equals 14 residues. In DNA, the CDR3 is TGTGCCACAAAGCCCACCGGGTTGAACACTGAAGCTTTCTTT. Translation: CATKPTGLNTEAFF.

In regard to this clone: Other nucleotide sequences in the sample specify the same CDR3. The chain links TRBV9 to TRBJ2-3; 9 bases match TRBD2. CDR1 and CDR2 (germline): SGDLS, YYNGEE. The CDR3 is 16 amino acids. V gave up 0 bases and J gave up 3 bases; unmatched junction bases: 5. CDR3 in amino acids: CASSVGAGGGTDTQYF. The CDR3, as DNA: TGTGCCAGCAGCGTAGGAGCGGGAGGTGGGACAGATACGCAGTATTTT. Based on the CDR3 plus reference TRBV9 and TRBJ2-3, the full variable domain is DSGVTQTPKHLITATGQRVTLRCSPRSGDLSVYWYQQSLDQGLQFLIQYYNGEERAKGNILERFSAQQFPDLHSELNLSSLELGDSALYFCASSVGAGGGTDTQYFGPGTRLTVL.

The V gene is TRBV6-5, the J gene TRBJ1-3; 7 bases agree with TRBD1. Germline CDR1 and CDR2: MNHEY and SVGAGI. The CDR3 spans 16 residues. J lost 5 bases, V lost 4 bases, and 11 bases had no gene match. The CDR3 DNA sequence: TGTGCCAGCAGTTCCATCAACAGGGGCCCCCGAAACACCATATATTTT. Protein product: CASSSINRGPRNTIYF.

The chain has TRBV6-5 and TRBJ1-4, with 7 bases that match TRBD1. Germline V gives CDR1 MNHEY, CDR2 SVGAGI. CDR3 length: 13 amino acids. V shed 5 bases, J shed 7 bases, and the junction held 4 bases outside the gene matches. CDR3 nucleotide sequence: TGTGCCAGCAGTCGACAGGGTGGTGAAAAACTGTTTTTT. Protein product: CASSRQGGEKLFF.

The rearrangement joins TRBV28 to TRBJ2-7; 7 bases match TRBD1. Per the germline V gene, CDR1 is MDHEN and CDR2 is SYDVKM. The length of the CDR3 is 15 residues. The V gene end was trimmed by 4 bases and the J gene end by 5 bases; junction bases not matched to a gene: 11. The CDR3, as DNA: TGTGCCAGCAGTTCTGACGACAGGGATCTCGACGAGCAGTACTTC. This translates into CASSSDDRDLDEQYF.

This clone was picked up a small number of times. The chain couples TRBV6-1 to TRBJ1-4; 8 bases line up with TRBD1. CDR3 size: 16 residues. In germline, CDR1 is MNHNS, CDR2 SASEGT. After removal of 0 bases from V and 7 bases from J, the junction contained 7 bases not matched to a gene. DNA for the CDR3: TGTGCCAGCAGTGAAGCGCAGGGGGCCGCCGGTGAAAAACTGTTTTTT. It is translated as CASSEAQGAAGEKLFF.

The CDR3 reads CASIGTGSISYTF. The DNA of the CDR3 is TGTGCCAGTATAGGGACAGGGAGTATTAGCTACACCTTC. The V call is TRBV19, the J call TRBJ1-2; TRBD1 matches at 9 bases. Trimming removed 7 bases from V and 9 bases from J; junction bases left unmatched: 9. The CDR3 sequence is 13 residues long. Germline V CDR1 and CDR2: LNHDA, SQIVND (reference sequence).